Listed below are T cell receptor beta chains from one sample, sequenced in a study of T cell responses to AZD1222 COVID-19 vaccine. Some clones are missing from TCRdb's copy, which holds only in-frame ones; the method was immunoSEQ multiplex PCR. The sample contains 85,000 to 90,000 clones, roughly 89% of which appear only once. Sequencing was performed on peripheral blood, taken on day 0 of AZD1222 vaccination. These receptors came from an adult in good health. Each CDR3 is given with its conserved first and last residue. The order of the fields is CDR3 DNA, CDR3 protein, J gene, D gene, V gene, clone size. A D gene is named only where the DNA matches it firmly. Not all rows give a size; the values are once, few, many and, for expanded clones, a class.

TGTGCCAGCAGTTACTCGGGGAGATCTAATGAAAAACTGTTTTTT CASSYSGRSNEKLFF TRBJ1-4 NA TRBV6-5 NA
TGTGCCAGCAGCTTGGGACTAGCGGGGGGCACAGATACGCAGTATTTT CASSLGLAGGTDTQYF TRBJ2-3 TRBD2 TRBV11-3 NA
TGTGCCAGCAGTGGGAGACAGGGGGATGGCTACACCTTC CASSGRQGDGYTF TRBJ1-2 TRBD1 TRBV25-1 NA
TGTGCCACCAGTGACTCCGCGCGGGCTTACTACAATGAGCAGTTCTTC CATSDSARAYYNEQFF TRBJ2-1 NA TRBV24-1 NA
TGTGCCAGTAGTAACAGGGGGCCGGGCGAGCAGTACTTC CASSNRGPGEQYF TRBJ2-7 TRBD1 TRBV19 NA
TGTGCCACCTCTGGGGGAACCTACAATGAGCAGTTCTTC CATSGGTYNEQFF TRBJ2-1 NA TRBV24-1 NA
TGCAGTGCTAGGGGACCAGATACGCAGTATTTT CSARGPDTQYF TRBJ2-3 NA TRBV20-1 NA
TGCGCCAGCAGCCAAGGTAGCGGGGGGCCCTACACAGATACGCAGTATTTT CASSQGSGGPYTDTQYF TRBJ2-3 TRBD2 TRBV4-3 NA
TGTGCCAGCAGCTCGACGACTAGCGGGAGTTGGAATGAGCAGTTCTTC CASSSTTSGSWNEQFF TRBJ2-1 TRBD2 TRBV7-9 once
TGTGCCAGCAGCCCATCGGACAGGGTGGTCTATGGCTACACCTTC CASSPSDRVVYGYTF TRBJ1-2 TRBD1 TRBV5-6 NA
TGTGCCAGCAGTCCTCTGGGGGGGCAATACGAGCAGTACTTC CASSPLGGQYEQYF TRBJ2-7 NA TRBV6-6 NA
TGTGCCAGCAGCCAAGGGTTACAGTCGGGGAATTCACCCCTCCACTTT CASSQGLQSGNSPLHF TRBJ1-6 NA TRBV3-1/TRBV3-2 NA